Here is one TCR beta chain with its context. Its antigen is unknown. The sample comes from a study of blood T cells in healthy people across ages. Overall study findings and caveats: Both higher diversity and more naive CD4+ cells marked long-lived donors when set against aged donors.

The V segment lost 2 bases and the J segment 5 bases; nucleotides outside the gene matches: 4. The CDR3 runs 15 residues. Germline V gene sequence: CDR1 ENHRY, CDR2 SYGVKD. PCR was performed a second time for roughly 7 to 12 cycles using a sample-barcoded 5' primer and a J-beta primer mix. Every single cDNA molecule received a tag from a template-switch adaptor with 12 random nucleotides. TCRdb re-derived calls from the 5' RACE reads in MiXCR, one entry per CDR3 protein. The data hold 850,000 to 1,000,000 distinct CDR3 sequences, with around 48% observed a single time. The chain couples TRBV10-3 to TRBJ2-7, with TRBD1 matching 12 bases. The material sequenced was blood. This sequence originates from a man in his thirties or forties in good health. The CDR3 DNA reads as TGTGCCATCAGTGAGGGGACAGGGGGCATGGACGAGCAGTACTTC. The encoded protein is CAISEGTGGMDEQYF.